The clone carrying this T cell receptor (beta chain) was observed a few times. What it binds is not known. The gene names here belong to mouse. The read comes to an end 1 residue before the CDR3 does, leaving the germline J gene to fill in the end. The data originate from a study of tissue T cells after allogeneic stem cell transplantation. The V gene's germline CDR1 is SGHSN and CDR2 HYEKVE. This CDR3 comprises 13 residues. Losses at the gene ends were 0 bases for V and 3 bases for J; bases not matched to a gene: 1. The method was immunoSEQ multiplex PCR; TCRdb's version includes in-frame clones alone and lacks a portion of them. The sample includes 45,000 to 50,000 clones, around 69% of them seen just once. Whole-study results and caveats: This small cohort was clinically heterogeneous, and sampling depth was a limitation.

This receptor was obtained from a pool of C57BL/6 mice in good health. This chain connects TRBV12-1 to TRBJ2-7; 7 nucleotides agree with TRBD1. Sequencing used sorted cells pooled from one or two spleens. CDR3: CASSLTGDYEQYF. The part of the CDR3 DNA that was read is TGTGCCAGCTCTCTCACAGGGGACTATGAACAGTAC.